This TCR beta chain was sequenced during a study of early T cells in non-severe SARS-CoV-2 infection. Study-level information: The authors sequenced bulk RNA from unsorted whole blood, leaving chains unpaired.

Each cDNA molecule carried a unique molecular identifier. Each CDR3 protein gets one entry after TCRdb re-called the 5' RACE reads with MiXCR. Counted here are 100,000 to 120,000 distinct CDR3 sequences, about 12% occurring once; the ten biggest clones make up around 3%. Study outcomes and limitations: Matching results from VDJdb favored anti-spike CD8 responses, leaving private and CD4 specificities undetected.

Many counts were recorded for this clonotype. What it binds is not known. Germline lookup yields CDR1 DFQATT and CDR2 SNEGSKA (reference sequence). The ends were cut back, 7 bases at V and 5 bases at J, with 15 bases in the middle. This CDR3 region has 12 residues. The sequence derives from an adult who was a healthcare worker with PCR-confirmed SARS-CoV-2 infection or an uninfected control (not recorded which). Sequencing was done on a sample of whole blood. This chain links TRBV20-1 with TRBJ2-7; D is undetermined. The CDR3 is CSGLDLRNEQYF. The CDR3 coding sequence is TGCAGTGGGTTGGATCTTAGGAACGAGCAGTACTTC.